This T cell receptor (beta chain) emerged from a study of T cell clones after liver transplantation. About the research overall: A pre-transplant mixed lymphocyte reaction with TCRbeta sequencing defined graft-donor-reactive clones followed in post-transplant blood.

The repertoire was sequenced with immunoSEQ multiplex PCR; TCRdb's copy has only in-frame clones and lacks some. The sample includes tens of thousands of clones, roughly 70% of them seen just once. The ends were cut back, 0 bases at V and 0 bases at J, with 12 bases in the middle. Germline loops: CDR1 SGDLS, CDR2 YYNGEE. The CDR3 totals 17 residues. CD3+CD4+ and CD3+CD8+ cells were FACS-sorted from thawed unstimulated PBMCs. The origin of this receptor is a human patient who received a liver transplant. Some T cells may originate from the graft donor. The chain joins TRBV9 to TRBJ1-4; D uncertain. The sequencing here drew on CD4+ T cells from blood, taken at the 22-month timepoint. The CDR3 DNA follows: TGTGCCAGCAGCGTAGAATGGGGTGGGTCAACTAATGAAAAACTGTTTTTT. Residues: CASSVEWGGSTNEKLFF.